The 26 T cell receptor beta chains given below trace back to one sample, sequenced in a study of shared clonotypes between healthy human individuals. Method: immunoSEQ multiplex PCR; TCRdb's copy keeps in-frame clones and lacks some. The sample yields some 2.4 million clones, over 85% seen once. Specimen: naive CD4+ T cells from PBMCs. As to subset: CD45RA+ positively selected. The origin of the receptors is a man in his late teens or twenties in good health. Some clones in this sample may be carry-over from other donors' samples.

The CDR3 DNA reads as TGTGCCAGCAGCTCGACCGGGGGGATATACAATGAGCAGTTCTTC. Its translation is CASSSTGGIYNEQFF. The chain has TRBV7-2 and TRBJ2-1; TRBD2 aligns across 7 bases. Germline V lookup: CDR1 SGHTA, CDR2 FQGNSA. The CDR3 is made up of 15 amino acids. The ends lost 4 bases at V and 4 bases at J; junction bases unmatched: 7. The full variable domain, its missing parts supplied by reference TRBV7-2 and TRBJ2-1, is GAGVSQSPSNKVTEKGKDVELRCDPISGHTALYWYRQSLGQGLEFLIYFQGNSAPDKSGLPSDRFSAERTGGSVSTLTIQRTQQEDSAVYLCASSSTGGIYNEQFFGPGTRLTVL.

V and J are TRBV2 and TRBJ1-1, with 9 positions matching TRBD1. CDR3 length equals 13 residues. With V trimmed by 6 bases and J by 4 bases, 3 bases remained unmatched. Germline values: CDR1 SNHLY, CDR2 FYNNEI. CDR3: CASRKDRGTEAFF. CDR3 DNA: TGTGCCAGCAGGAAGGACAGGGGCACTGAAGCTTTCTTT.

V usage is TRBV4-2 and J usage is TRBJ2-6, with unresolved D. V gave up 0 bases and J gave up 0 bases, with 3 bases separating them. CDR1 and CDR2 from the germline V gene are LGHNA and YNFKEQ. This CDR3 is built from 15 residues. CDR3 loop: CASSQDSSGANVLTF. The CDR3, as DNA: TGTGCCAGCAGCCAAGACAGCTCTGGGGCCAACGTCCTGACTTTC.

This rearrangement joins TRBV28 to TRBJ1-1; 7 bases map to TRBD1. Germline V gene sequence: CDR1 MDHEN, CDR2 SYDVKM. The V gene end was trimmed by 6 bases and the J gene end by 5 bases; junction bases not matched to a gene: 3. This CDR3 region has 12 residues. The CDR3 spells CASRIQGTEAFF. The DNA for the CDR3 is TGTGCCAGCAGGATACAGGGGACTGAAGCTTTCTTT.

The chain combines TRBV15 with TRBJ2-7; the D gene is possibly TRBD1 (6 bases). V was trimmed by 4 bases and J by 4 bases, leaving 8 bases between them. Germline loops: CDR1 LNHNV, CDR2 YYDKDF (reference sequence). The CDR3 contains 12 residues. The CDR3 DNA reads TGTGCCACCAGCAAAACAGGGTACGAGCAGTACTTC. This encodes CATSKTGYEQYF. The whole variable domain, filled in from reference TRBV15 and TRBJ2-7, reads DAMVIQNPRYQVTQFGKPVTLSCSQTLNHNVMYWYQQKSSQAPKLLFHYYDKDFNNEADTPDNFQSRRPNTSFCFLDIRSPGLGDTAMYLCATSKTGYEQYFGPGTRLTVT.

J is TRBJ2-3 and V is TRBV2, with 8 bases matching TRBD2. Germline V gene lookup returns CDR1 SNHLY and CDR2 FYNNEI. V lost 7 bases and J lost 5; bases outside the gene matches: 11. There are 15 residues in the CDR3. CDR3 nucleotide sequence: TGTGCCAGCACCAGGAATAGCGGGACTGGAGATACGCAGTATTTT. This translates into CASTRNSGTGDTQYF. The variable domain in full, completed from reference TRBV2 and TRBJ2-3, reads EPEVTQTPSHQVTQMGQEVILRCVPISNHLYFYWYRQILGQKVEFLVSFYNNEISEKSEIFDDQFSVERPDGSNFTLKIRSTKLEDSAMYFCASTRNSGTGDTQYFGPGTRLTVL.

J is TRBJ1-1 and V is TRBV11-2, with D unclear. The germline V gene has CDR1 SGHAT and CDR2 FQNNGV. CDR3 size: 14 residues. Deletions cut 8 bases from V and 1 base from J, with 14 bases between. The CDR3 DNA sequence: TGTGCCAGCCGACGAGGGAGGGAGAACACTGAAGCTTTCTTT. Its protein product is CASRRGRENTEAFF.

This clone was detected a few times. V and J are TRBV6-5 and TRBJ1-2, with D uncertain. Germline V CDR1 and CDR2: MNHEY, SVGAGI. Trimming removed 2 bases from V and 8 bases from J, with 6 bases in between. The length of the CDR3 is 11 residues. CDR3 protein: CASSYMGGYTF. The CDR3 coding sequence is TGTGCCAGCAGTTACATGGGCGGCTACACCTTC.

The rearrangement links TRBV6-5 to TRBJ1-4; D call uncertain. Germline CDR1 and CDR2: MNHEY and SVGAGI. This CDR3 contains 12 residues. V lost 2 bases and J lost 7, with 5 bases in between. The CDR3 region has the DNA TGTGCCAGCAGTTACACGGGTGAAAAACTGTTTTTT. Translating it yields CASSYTGEKLFF.

The chain is built from TRBV5-3 and TRBJ2-7, with D tentatively TRBD1 or TRBD2 (5 bases each). TRBV5-3 is noted as an ORF with a role that remains uncertain. Trimming took 0 bases from V and 1 from J, leaving 17 bases between them. This CDR3 has 17 residues. The DNA for the CDR3 is TGTGCCAGAAGCTTGGCTAGGGGCTGGCGGGTATCCTACGAGCAGTACTTC. As protein: CARSLARGWRVSYEQYF.

The chain carries TRBV5-1 and TRBJ2-1; 8 bases align to TRBD2. Germline V gene data show CDR1 as SGHRS and CDR2 as YFSETQ. Trimming at V came to 3 bases and at J to 9 bases, leaving 14 bases not matched to a gene. The CDR3 runs 16 residues. The CDR3 loop reads CASSSFSGVETIEQFF. CDR3 nucleotides: TGCGCCAGCAGCTCTTTTAGCGGGGTAGAAACAATTGAGCAGTTCTTC.

V and J are TRBV20-1 and TRBJ2-1; D is ambiguous. The CDR3 length is 11 residues. Trimming stripped 6 bases from V and 4 bases from J, with 7 bases between. Per germline, CDR1 DFQATT and CDR2 SNEGSKA (reference sequence). Here the CDR3 DNA reads TGCAGTGCCAACATATACAATGAGCAGTTCTTC. Translating it yields CSANIYNEQFF.

CDR3 coding DNA: TGTGCCAGCAGCCCCGGACAGGACACAGATACGCAGTATTTT. This translates into CASSPGQDTDTQYF. The chain uses TRBV7-9 and TRBJ2-3; 7 bases match TRBD1. CDR1 is SEHNR, CDR2 FQNEAQ, per germline (reference sequence). V trimming: 5 bases; J trimming: 2 bases; junction bases outside the gene matches: 4. The CDR3 extends over 14 amino acids.

The V call is TRBV5-8, the J call TRBJ1-2; possibly TRBD1 for D (6 bases). The V and J ends lost 4 bases and 0 bases respectively, with 10 bases between them. Germline CDR1 SGHTS, CDR2 YDEGEE. CDR3 length: 14 amino acids. Here the CDR3 reads CASSLYRANYGYTF. The CDR3 DNA reads as TGTGCCAGCAGCCTATACAGGGCTAACTATGGCTACACCTTC.

The chain has TRBV4-3 and TRBJ1-1; no definite D call. The V gene lost 1 base and the J gene lost 3 bases, with 6 bases spanning the gap. CDR3 length: 13 residues. The germline V gene encodes CDR1 LGHNA and CDR2 YSLEER. The CDR3 here is CASSQAGDTEAFF. The CDR3, as DNA: TGCGCCAGCAGCCAAGCCGGGGACACTGAAGCTTTCTTT.

The rearrangement joins TRBV1 to TRBJ1-1. TRBV1 is listed as a pseudogene. CDR3 size: 12 residues. CDR3 loop: CTSSRPDTEAFF. The CDR3 nucleotides are TGCACCAGCAGCCGTCCGGACACTGAAGCTTTCTTT.

This rearrangement joins TRBV7-2 to TRBJ2-2; maybe TRBD2 (5 bases). The CDR3 contains 15 residues. Trimming left V 5 bases short and J 3 bases short, with 13 bases between. Germline V CDR1 and CDR2: SGHTA, FQGNSA. CDR3 in amino acids: CASSLRLRYTGELFF. The CDR3 coding sequence is TGTGCCAGCAGCCTTCGACTACGCTACACCGGGGAGCTGTTTTTT.

The CDR3 spells CASSYGLAGVPEQFF. The CDR3 region has the DNA TGTGCCAGCAGTTACGGGCTAGCGGGAGTCCCTGAGCAGTTCTTC. The chain is built from TRBV6-5 and TRBJ2-1, with 10 bases matching TRBD2. Trimming at V came to 2 bases and at J to 9 bases, leaving 7 bases not matched to a gene. In germline, CDR1 is MNHEY, CDR2 SVGAGI. The CDR3 spans 15 residues.

This sequence joins TRBV2 and TRBJ2-3; tentatively, D is TRBD1 (5 bases). Per germline, CDR1 SNHLY and CDR2 FYNNEI. V was clipped by 1 base and J by 6 bases, with 11 bases between them. The CDR3 is 14 amino acids. CDR3 sequence (DNA): TGTGCCAGCAGTGAAGAAAGGGGTGGTGATACGCAGTATTTT. Protein product: CASSEERGGDTQYF.

The CDR3 DNA reads as TGCGCCAGCAGCCATATTCGGGCTAGCGGGAACAATGAGCAGTTCTTC. It specifies CASSHIRASGNNEQFF. The V gene is TRBV4-1, the J gene TRBJ2-1; 9 nucleotides agree with TRBD2. The CDR3 has 16 residues. The junction had 8 bases not matched to a gene; V was cut back by 3 bases and J by 5 bases. CDR1 and CDR2 (germline): MGHRA, YSYEKL.

The chain has TRBV11-2 and TRBJ2-7; 7 bases align to TRBD1. CDR3 size: 16 residues. V lost 1 base and J lost 0; bases outside the gene matches: 6. Germline CDR1 SGHAT, CDR2 FQNNGV. CDR3 in amino acids: CASSLASGTVSYEQYF. The DNA for the CDR3 is TGTGCCAGCAGCTTAGCGAGTGGGACAGTCTCCTACGAGCAGTACTTC.

The rearrangement joins TRBV4-2 to TRBJ2-3, with 16 positions matching TRBD2. Germline V gives CDR1 LGHNA, CDR2 YNFKEQ. The V gene end was trimmed by 4 bases and the J gene end by 4 bases; junction bases not matched to a gene: 2. This CDR3 region has 16 residues. The CDR3 spells CASSPGTSGRADTQYF. The CDR3 nucleotides are TGTGCCAGCAGCCCTGGGACTAGCGGGAGGGCAGATACGCAGTATTTT.

The chain carries TRBV6-1 and TRBJ2-7, with 8 bases identical to TRBD1. The CDR3 length is 12 residues. Germline V gene data show CDR1 as MNHNS and CDR2 as SASEGT. Germline trimming cut 1 base from V and 10 bases from J; bases unmatched to any gene: 3. DNA of the CDR3: TGTGCCAGCAGTGAAGGTGGACAGGGCCAGTACTTC. Translated, it gives CASSEGGQGQYF.

The V gene is TRBV5-1, the J gene TRBJ2-5; 7 nucleotides align to TRBD1. CDR3 size: 13 residues. The V gene end was trimmed by 5 bases and the J gene end by 5 bases; junction bases not matched to a gene: 6. Germline V CDR1 and CDR2: SGHRS, YFSETQ. The CDR3 protein is CASRRQGSETQYF. The CDR3 bases are TGCGCCAGCAGGAGACAGGGATCGGAGACCCAGTACTTC.

The chain couples TRBV29-1 to TRBJ2-1; D is ambiguous. V was pared by 7 bases and J by 11 bases, with 24 bases between. The CDR3 has 14 residues. The V gene's germline CDR1 is SQVTM and CDR2 ANQGSEA. The CDR3 protein is CSALRSVGLLKQFF. CDR3 DNA: TGCAGCGCCCTAAGATCGGTCGGGCTGCTCAAGCAGTTCTTC.

The chain couples TRBV5-6 to TRBJ2-5, with 11 nucleotides matching TRBD1. Matching the DNA end better, TRBJ2-7 makes the J call doubtful. The CDR3 consists of 16 residues. Germline V CDR1 and CDR2: SGHDT, YYEEEE. CDR3 sequence (DNA): TGTGCCAGCAGCCCACAGGGACAGGGGGAATACTACGAGCAGTACTTC. Translating gives CASSPQGQGEYYEQYF.